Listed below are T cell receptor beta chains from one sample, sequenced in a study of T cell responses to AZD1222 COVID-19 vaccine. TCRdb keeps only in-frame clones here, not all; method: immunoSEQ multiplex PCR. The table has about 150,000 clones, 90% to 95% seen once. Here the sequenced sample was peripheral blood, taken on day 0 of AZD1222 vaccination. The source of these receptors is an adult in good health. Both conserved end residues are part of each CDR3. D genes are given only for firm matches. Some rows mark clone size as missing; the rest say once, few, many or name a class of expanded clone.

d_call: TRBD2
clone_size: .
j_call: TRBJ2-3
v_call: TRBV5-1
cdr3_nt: TGCGCCAGCAGCTTGGGTACTAGCGGGAGTCCAGATACGCAGTATTTT
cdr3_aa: CASSLGTSGSPDTQYF

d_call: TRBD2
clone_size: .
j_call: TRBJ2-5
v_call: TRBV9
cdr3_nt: TGTGCCAGCAGCGCTAACCCGGGAGGCATGAACGTGGAGACCCAGTACTTC
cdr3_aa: CASSANPGGMNVETQYF

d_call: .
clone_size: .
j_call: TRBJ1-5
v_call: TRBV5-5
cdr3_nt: TGTGCCAGCAGCTTAGGCGGGACATTGTCTCAGCCCCAGCATTTT
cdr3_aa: CASSLGGTLSQPQHF

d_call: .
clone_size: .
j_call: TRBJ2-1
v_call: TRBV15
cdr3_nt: TGTGCCACCAGCAGAGGGGGTGGGGATGAGCAGTTCTTC
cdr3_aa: CATSRGGGDEQFF

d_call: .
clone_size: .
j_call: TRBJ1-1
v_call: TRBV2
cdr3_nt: TGTGCCAGCAGTGAACTGGGGACAAACACTGAAGCTTTCTTT
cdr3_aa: CASSELGTNTEAFF

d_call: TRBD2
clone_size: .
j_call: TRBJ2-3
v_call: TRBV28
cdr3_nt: TGTGCCAGCAGTTCCCAGCTAGCGGGGGGGGCGACGCAGTATTTT
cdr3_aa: CASSSQLAGGATQYF

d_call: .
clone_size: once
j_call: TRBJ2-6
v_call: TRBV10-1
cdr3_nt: TGCGCCAGCAGGGGAGCCTGTCTCACAGGGTACCGCTCTGGGGCCAACGTCCTGACTTTC
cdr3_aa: CASRGACLTGYRSGANVLTF

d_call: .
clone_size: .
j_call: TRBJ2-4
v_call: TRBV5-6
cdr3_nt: TGTGCCAGCAGCTTACTAATACCGTCCCGGGACGGTACCAAAAACATTCAGTACTTC
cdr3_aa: CASSLLIPSRDGTKNIQYF

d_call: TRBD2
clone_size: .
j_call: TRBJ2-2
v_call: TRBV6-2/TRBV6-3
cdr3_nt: TGTGCCAGCAGTTCAGTAGCGGGAGGTACCGGGGAGCTGTTTTTT
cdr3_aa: CASSSVAGGTGELFF

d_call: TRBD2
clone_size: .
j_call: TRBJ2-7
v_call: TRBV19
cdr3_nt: TGTGCCAGTAGTATGGCTAGCGGGAGCTACGAGCAGTACTTC
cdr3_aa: CASSMASGSYEQYF

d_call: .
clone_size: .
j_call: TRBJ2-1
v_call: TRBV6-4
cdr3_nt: TGTGCCAGCAGTAAGGGTTTATCCTACAATGAGCAGTTCTTC
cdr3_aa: CASSKGLSYNEQFF

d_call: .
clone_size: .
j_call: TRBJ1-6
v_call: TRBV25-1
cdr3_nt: TGTGCCAGCAGTGACGGGCGAAGGAGCTCCTATAATTCACCCCTCCACTTT
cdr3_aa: CASSDGRRSSYNSPLHF

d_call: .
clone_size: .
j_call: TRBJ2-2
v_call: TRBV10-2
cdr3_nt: TGCGCCAGCCGACCTGGGGGCACCGGGGAGCTGTTTTTT
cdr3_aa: CASRPGGTGELFF

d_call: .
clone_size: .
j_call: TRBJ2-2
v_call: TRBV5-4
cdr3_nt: TGTGCCAGCAGCACCGGTGGAGTCTCGAACACCGGGGAGCTGTTTTTT
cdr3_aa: CASSTGGVSNTGELFF

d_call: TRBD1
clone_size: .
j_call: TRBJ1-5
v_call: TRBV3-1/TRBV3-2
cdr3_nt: TGTGCCAGCAGCTTACAGGGGAGCAATCAGCCCCAGCATTTT
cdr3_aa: CASSLQGSNQPQHF

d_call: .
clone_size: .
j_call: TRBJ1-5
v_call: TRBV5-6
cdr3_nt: TGTGCCAGCAGCTTCGGCCCTCAGCCCCAGCATTTT
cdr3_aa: CASSFGPQPQHF

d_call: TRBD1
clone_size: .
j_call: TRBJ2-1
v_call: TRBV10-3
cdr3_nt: TGTGCCATCAGTGAGCCGACATCAGGGGGAAATGAGCAGTTCTTC
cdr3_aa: CAISEPTSGGNEQFF

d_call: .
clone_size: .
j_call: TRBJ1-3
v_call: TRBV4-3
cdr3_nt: TGCGCCAGCAGCCAAGGGCAAGGAAACACCATATATTTT
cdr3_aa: CASSQGQGNTIYF

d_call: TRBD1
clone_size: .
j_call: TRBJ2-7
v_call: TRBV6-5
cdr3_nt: TGTGCCAGCAGTTACGGGGACAGGGGCTACGAGCAGTACTTC
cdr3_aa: CASSYGDRGYEQYF

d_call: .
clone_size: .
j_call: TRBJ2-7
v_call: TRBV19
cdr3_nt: TGTGCCAGTAGCACGCCTCGGGGGGCCTACTCCTACGAGCAGTACTTC
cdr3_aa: CASSTPRGAYSYEQYF

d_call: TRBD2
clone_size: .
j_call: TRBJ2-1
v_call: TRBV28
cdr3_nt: TGTGCCAGCAGTTCCCTAAGGGCTAGCGGGAGCTCCTACAATGAGCAGTTCTTC
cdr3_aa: CASSSLRASGSSYNEQFF

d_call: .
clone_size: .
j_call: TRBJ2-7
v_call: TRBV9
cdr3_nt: TGTGCCAGCAGCCCGGACGGACAGAGTTTCTACGAGCAGTACTTC
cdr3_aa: CASSPDGQSFYEQYF

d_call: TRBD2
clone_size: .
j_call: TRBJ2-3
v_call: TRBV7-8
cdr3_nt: TGTGCCAGCAGCCGAATAGCGGGAGGTTTTATTAGGGCAGATACGCAGTATTTT
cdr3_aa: CASSRIAGGFIRADTQYF

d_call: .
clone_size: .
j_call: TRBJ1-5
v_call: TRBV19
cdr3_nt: TGTGCCAGTAGTATAGGAGTTAGTCAGCCCCAGCATTTT
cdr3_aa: CASSIGVSQPQHF

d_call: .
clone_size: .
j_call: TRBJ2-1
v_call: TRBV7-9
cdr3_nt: TGTGCCAGCAGCGGCGCGTCTAATGAGCAGTTCTTC
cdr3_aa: CASSGASNEQFF

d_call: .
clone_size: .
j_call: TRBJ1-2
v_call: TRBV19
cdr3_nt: TGTGCCAGTAGCCCCCCAGAAAGCTATGGCTACACCTTC
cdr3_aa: CASSPPESYGYTF

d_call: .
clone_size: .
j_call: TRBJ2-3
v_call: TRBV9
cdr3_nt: TGTGCCAGCAGCGTAGTAAAGGGTCGGGACACAGATACGCAGTATTTT
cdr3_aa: CASSVVKGRDTDTQYF

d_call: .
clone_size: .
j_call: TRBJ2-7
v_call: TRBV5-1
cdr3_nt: TGCGCCAGCAGCCGCCTGGGAGGGGGCATCCTTACCTACGAGCAGTACTTC
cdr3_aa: CASSRLGGGILTYEQYF

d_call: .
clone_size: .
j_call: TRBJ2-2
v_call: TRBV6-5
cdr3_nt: TGTGCCAGCAGTTCGAGGACAGATAACACCGGGGAGCTGTTTTTT
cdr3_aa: CASSSRTDNTGELFF

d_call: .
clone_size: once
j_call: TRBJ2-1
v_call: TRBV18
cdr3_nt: TGTGCCAGCTCACCCTGGAGGGGTCAGCCTTCCTACAATGAGCAGTTCTTC
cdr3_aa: CASSPWRGQPSYNEQFF

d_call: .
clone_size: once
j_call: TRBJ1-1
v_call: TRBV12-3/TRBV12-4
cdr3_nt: TGTGCCAGCAGTTTGGAAGTAGGAACTGAAGCTTTCTTT
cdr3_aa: CASSLEVGTEAFF

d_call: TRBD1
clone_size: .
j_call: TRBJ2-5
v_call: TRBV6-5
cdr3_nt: TGTGCCAGCAGTCTCCCGGGACAGCAAGAGACCCAGTACTTC
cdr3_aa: CASSLPGQQETQYF

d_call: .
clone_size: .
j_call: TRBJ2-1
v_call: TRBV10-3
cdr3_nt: TGTGCCATCCTCGGACCTCACGACAATGAGCAGTTCTTC
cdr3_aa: CAILGPHDNEQFF

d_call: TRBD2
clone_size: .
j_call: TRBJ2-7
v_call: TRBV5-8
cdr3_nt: TGTGCCAGCAGCTTAACCCCAGCGGGAGGGCGCGACGAGCAGTACTTC
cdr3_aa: CASSLTPAGGRDEQYF

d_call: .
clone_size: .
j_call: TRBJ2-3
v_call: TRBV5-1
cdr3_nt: TGCGCCAGCAGCTTTAGGACCAGGGGGGGAACAGATACGCAGTATTTT
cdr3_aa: CASSFRTRGGTDTQYF

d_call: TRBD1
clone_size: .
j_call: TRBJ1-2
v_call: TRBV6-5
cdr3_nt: TGTGCCAGCAGCCCGACAGGGGATTATGGCTACACCTTC
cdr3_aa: CASSPTGDYGYTF

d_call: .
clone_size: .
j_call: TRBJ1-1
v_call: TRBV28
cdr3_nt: TGTGCCAGCAGTCCCCCGCGGATCATGAACACTGAAGCTTTCTTT
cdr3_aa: CASSPPRIMNTEAFF

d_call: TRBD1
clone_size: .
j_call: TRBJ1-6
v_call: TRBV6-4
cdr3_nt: TGTGCCAGCAGTGACCCCGGACAGGACTATTCACCCCTCCACTTT
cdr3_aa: CASSDPGQDYSPLHF

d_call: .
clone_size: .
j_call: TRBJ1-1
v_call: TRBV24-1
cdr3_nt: TGTGCCACCAGTCAGGGGAACACTGAAGCTTTCTTT
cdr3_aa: CATSQGNTEAFF

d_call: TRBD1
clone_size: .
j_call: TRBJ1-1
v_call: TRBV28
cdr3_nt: TGTGCCACCGACAGGGTGAACACTGAAGCTTTCTTT
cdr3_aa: CATDRVNTEAFF

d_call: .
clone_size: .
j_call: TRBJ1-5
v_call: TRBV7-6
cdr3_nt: TGTGCCAGCAGCCTAGGGTCGGGGCGCAATCAGCCCCAGCATTTT
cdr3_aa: CASSLGSGRNQPQHF

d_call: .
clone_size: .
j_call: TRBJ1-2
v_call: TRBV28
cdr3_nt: TGTGCCAGCAGCGCGGGGCCGGCAACTAACTATGGCTACACCTTC
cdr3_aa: CASSAGPATNYGYTF

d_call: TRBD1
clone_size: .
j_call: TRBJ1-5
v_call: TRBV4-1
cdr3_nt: TGCGCCAGCAGCCCCGGACAGGGTGGTAACCAGCCCCAGCATTTT
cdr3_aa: CASSPGQGGNQPQHF

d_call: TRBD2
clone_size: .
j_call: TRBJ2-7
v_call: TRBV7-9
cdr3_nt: TGTGCCAGCAGTCGAAGCCCGGGACTAGCGGGGAACGAGCAGTACTTC
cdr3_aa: CASSRSPGLAGNEQYF

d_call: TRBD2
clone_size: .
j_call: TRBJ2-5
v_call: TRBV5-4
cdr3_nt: TGTGCCAGCAGCCCGGGGACTAGCGGGAGGGCAGGGGAGACCCAGTACTTC
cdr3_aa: CASSPGTSGRAGETQYF

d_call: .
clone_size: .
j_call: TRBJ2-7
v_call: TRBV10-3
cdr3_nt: TGTGCCATCAGTGGGGCGGCGTACGAGCAGTACTTC
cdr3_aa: CAISGAAYEQYF

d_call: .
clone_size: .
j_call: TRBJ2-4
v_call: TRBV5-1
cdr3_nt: TGCGCCAGCAGCTCGCAGGGCTTAACGGCCAAAAACATTCAGTACTTC
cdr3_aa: CASSSQGLTAKNIQYF

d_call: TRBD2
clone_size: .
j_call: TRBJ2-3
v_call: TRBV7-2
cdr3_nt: TGTGCCAGCAGCTTACGAGCGGGAGGTCTTTCTGGCACAGATACGCAGTATTTT
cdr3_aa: CASSLRAGGLSGTDTQYF

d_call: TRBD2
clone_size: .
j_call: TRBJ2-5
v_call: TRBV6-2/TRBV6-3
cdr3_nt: TGTGCCAGCAGTTACTCGAGGCGGGAGTTAGAGACCCAGTACTTC
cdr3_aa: CASSYSRRELETQYF

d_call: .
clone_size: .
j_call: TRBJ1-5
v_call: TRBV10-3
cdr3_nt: TGTGCCATCCGAGCCGCGGGGGAAGGCAATCAGCCCCAGCATTTT
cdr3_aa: CAIRAAGEGNQPQHF